The 13 T cell receptor beta chains reported below all come from one sample, sequenced in a study of identical twins. TCRdb processed the 5' RACE reads anew with MiXCR; each CDR3 protein has one entry. The sample has hundreds of thousands of distinct CDR3 sequences; roughly a tenth are singletons. Sequenced: memory (CD45RO+) T cells sorted from blood. These receptors were obtained from a woman younger than 30 in good health.

The V gene is TRBV10-3, the J gene TRBJ2-2; perhaps TRBD2 as D (5 bases). Trimming removed 3 bases at V and 9 bases at J, with 20 bases between. Per germline, CDR1 ENHRY and CDR2 SYGVKD. This CDR3 is 16 amino acids long. The CDR3 loop is CAISDPTIAGVRELFF. The CDR3 DNA sequence: TGTGCCATCAGTGACCCGACTATCGCCGGCGTTCGGGAGCTGTTTTTT.

The genes are TRBV10-3 and TRBJ2-1; D possibly matches TRBD1 or TRBD2 (5 bases each). Germline loops: CDR1 ENHRY, CDR2 SYGVKD. The ends were cut back, 10 bases at V and 6 bases at J, with 16 bases in the middle. CDR3 size: 13 residues. The CDR3 nucleotides read TGTGCCACCCAGAAGGGACCATCCAATGAGCAGTTCTTC. Its translation is CATQKGPSNEQFF.

This chain joins TRBV20-1 and TRBJ1-4; 7 bases are a match to TRBD1. V lost 4 bases and J lost 5; bases outside the gene matches: 7. CDR1 is DFQATT and CDR2 is SNEGSKA in the germline V gene (reference sequence). The CDR3 is 14 residues long. The CDR3 DNA is TGCAGTGCTACCCCCGACAGGGCAAATGAAAAACTGTTTTTT. As protein: CSATPDRANEKLFF.

This clonotype has ten or more counts. This chain uses TRBV11-2 with TRBJ2-7; D is uncertain. The germline gives CDR1 SGHAT, CDR2 FQNNGV. The CDR3 loop spans 11 amino acids. Trimming stripped 5 bases from V and 3 bases from J, with 5 bases between. CDR3 protein: CASSPFYEQYF. The CDR3 DNA sequence: TGTGCCAGCAGCCCCTTCTACGAGCAGTACTTC.

For this clonotype: One end of the junction varies from germline; a read error may be responsible. The J gene is TRBJ1-1, the V gene TRBV7-7; no reliable D call. CDR1 SSHAT and CDR2 FNYEAQ come from the germline V gene (reference sequence). The CDR3 totals 13 residues. The CDR3 loop is CASSLLVGTEAFF. The CDR3 DNA sequence: TGTGCTAGCAGCTTGCTGGTAGGGACTGAAGCTTTCTTT.

This clonotype appeared many times. V and J are TRBV7-2 and TRBJ2-2; D is undetermined. Trimming took 3 bases from V and 2 from J, leaving 10 bases between them. The CDR3 totals 15 residues. Germline lookup yields CDR1 SGHTA and CDR2 FQGNSA. Here the CDR3 DNA reads TGTGCCAGCAGCTTTGCCCCCCGCAACACCGGGGAGCTGTTTTTT. Encoded protein: CASSFAPRNTGELFF.

This clonotype was seen only a few times. The chain combines TRBV20-1 with TRBJ2-1, with D possibly being TRBD2 (6 bases). V was clipped by 6 bases and J by 5 bases, with 20 bases between them. The CDR3 covers 15 residues. Germline loops: CDR1 DFQATT, CDR2 SNEGSKA (reference sequence). The CDR3: CSAITLGGINNEQFF. CDR3 nucleotide sequence: TGCAGTGCGATCACTTTAGGCGGGATTAACAATGAGCAGTTCTTC.

This clonotype was found a few times. V is TRBV12-3 or TRBV12-4 and J is TRBJ2-7, with 7 bases that match TRBD1. V trimming: 3 bases; J trimming: 6 bases; junction bases outside the gene matches: 5. The CDR3 extends over 13 amino acids. CDR3 region: CASSFTGVTEQYF. The CDR3 DNA is TGTGCCAGCAGTTTCACAGGGGTAACCGAGCAGTACTTC.

This clonotype was recorded a few times. V is TRBV20-1 and J is TRBJ2-1; 9 nucleotides align to TRBD2. Germline V lookup: CDR1 DFQATT, CDR2 SNEGSKA (reference sequence). The V segment lost 0 bases and the J segment 0 bases; nucleotides outside the gene matches: 0. The CDR3 is 15 amino acids. The CDR3 DNA is TGCAGTGCTAGAGAAGCGGGAGGCTCCTACAATGAGCAGTTCTTC. Translated: CSAREAGGSYNEQFF.

This clonotype was counted a few times. This chain joins TRBV6-2 or TRBV6-3 and TRBJ2-1; D assignment may be TRBD1 or TRBD2 (5 bases each). From germline, CDR1 is MNHEY and CDR2 SVGEGT. The length of the CDR3 is 14 residues. V was clipped by 2 bases and J by 2 bases, with 7 bases between them. CDR3 protein: CASSYGGTYNEQFF. CDR3 DNA sequence: TGTGCCAGCAGTTACGGGGGAACCTACAATGAGCAGTTCTTC.

Ten or more counts support this clonotype. V is TRBV28 and J is TRBJ2-7; 7 bases match TRBD2. Germline trimming cut 6 bases from V and 2 bases from J; bases unmatched to any gene: 10. Looked up from germline, CDR1 is MDHEN and CDR2 is SYDVKM. This CDR3 is 15 amino acids long. CDR3 residues: CASRGTAAGTYEQYF. CDR3 in DNA: TGTGCCAGCAGGGGGACCGCAGCGGGGACCTACGAGCAGTACTTC.

This clonotype came up a few times. This sequence joins TRBV10-3 and TRBJ1-2; weak D call: TRBD1 (5 bases). V lost 3 bases and J lost 2, with 10 bases in between. The CDR3 covers 14 residues. CDR1 is ENHRY, CDR2 SYGVKD, per germline. The CDR3, as DNA: TGTGCCATCAGTGAAGGGGAATTCAACTATGGCTACACCTTC. Protein product: CAISEGEFNYGYTF.

This clonotype was counted only a few times. V gene TRBV6-2 or TRBV6-3 combines with J gene TRBJ2-4; the match to TRBD1 covers 7 bases. This CDR3 contains 14 residues. V gave up 8 bases and J gave up 5 bases; unmatched junction bases: 9. Looked up from germline, CDR1 is MNHEY and CDR2 is SVGEGT. CDR3 in DNA: TGTGCCAGCCAATCCACAGGGGTTCAAAACATTCAGTACTTC. It encodes CASQSTGVQNIQYF.